The 3 T cell receptor beta chains given below trace back to one sample, sequenced in a study of technical replicates of blood from a handful of donors (TCRdb year 2017). The protocol used for the library was the immunoSEQ multiplex PCR assay. The immuneACCESS repertoire file appears here via TCRdb, limited to in-frame rearrangements. These files lack a portion of the clones; in checked studies, under half of the deficit traces to unresolved V genes, and the cause of the others is not known. The sample table contains under 65,000 clones; only one count was recorded for 70% to 90% of them. Approximately 5.4% of the sample comes from the top ten. The specimen was PBMCs. The receptors here all came from a human donor in good health. Some clones in this sample may be carry-over from other donors' samples.

This clone was observed a few times. The V gene is TRBV6-1, the J gene TRBJ1-1; D perhaps matches TRBD1 (5 bases). Trimming removed 3 bases at V and 0 bases at J, with 14 bases between. The CDR3 has 16 residues. Germline V gene lookup returns CDR1 MNHNS and CDR2 SASEGT. The CDR3 DNA follows: TGTGCCAGCAGTGATCCATTCAGGGTCGTGAACACTGAAGCTTTCTTT. Translating it yields CASSDPFRVVNTEAFF.

The rearrangement joins TRBV19 to TRBJ2-1; 10 bases line up with TRBD2. Germline values: CDR1 LNHDA, CDR2 SQIVND (reference sequence). There are 11 residues in the CDR3. This CDR3 reads CGTSGYNEQFF. The CDR3 DNA sequence: TGTGGGACTAGCGGTTACAATGAGCAGTTCTTC.

The chain recombines TRBV5-1 with TRBJ1-4; 9 nucleotides agree with TRBD1. This CDR3 region has 15 residues. The trim removed 4 bases at V and 5 bases at J, leaving 6 bases unmatched. Looked up from germline, CDR1 is SGHRS and CDR2 is YFSETQ. The CDR3, as DNA: TGCGCCAGCAGCCCCTACGGACAGGGGAATGAAAAACTGTTTTTT. Residues: CASSPYGQGNEKLFF.